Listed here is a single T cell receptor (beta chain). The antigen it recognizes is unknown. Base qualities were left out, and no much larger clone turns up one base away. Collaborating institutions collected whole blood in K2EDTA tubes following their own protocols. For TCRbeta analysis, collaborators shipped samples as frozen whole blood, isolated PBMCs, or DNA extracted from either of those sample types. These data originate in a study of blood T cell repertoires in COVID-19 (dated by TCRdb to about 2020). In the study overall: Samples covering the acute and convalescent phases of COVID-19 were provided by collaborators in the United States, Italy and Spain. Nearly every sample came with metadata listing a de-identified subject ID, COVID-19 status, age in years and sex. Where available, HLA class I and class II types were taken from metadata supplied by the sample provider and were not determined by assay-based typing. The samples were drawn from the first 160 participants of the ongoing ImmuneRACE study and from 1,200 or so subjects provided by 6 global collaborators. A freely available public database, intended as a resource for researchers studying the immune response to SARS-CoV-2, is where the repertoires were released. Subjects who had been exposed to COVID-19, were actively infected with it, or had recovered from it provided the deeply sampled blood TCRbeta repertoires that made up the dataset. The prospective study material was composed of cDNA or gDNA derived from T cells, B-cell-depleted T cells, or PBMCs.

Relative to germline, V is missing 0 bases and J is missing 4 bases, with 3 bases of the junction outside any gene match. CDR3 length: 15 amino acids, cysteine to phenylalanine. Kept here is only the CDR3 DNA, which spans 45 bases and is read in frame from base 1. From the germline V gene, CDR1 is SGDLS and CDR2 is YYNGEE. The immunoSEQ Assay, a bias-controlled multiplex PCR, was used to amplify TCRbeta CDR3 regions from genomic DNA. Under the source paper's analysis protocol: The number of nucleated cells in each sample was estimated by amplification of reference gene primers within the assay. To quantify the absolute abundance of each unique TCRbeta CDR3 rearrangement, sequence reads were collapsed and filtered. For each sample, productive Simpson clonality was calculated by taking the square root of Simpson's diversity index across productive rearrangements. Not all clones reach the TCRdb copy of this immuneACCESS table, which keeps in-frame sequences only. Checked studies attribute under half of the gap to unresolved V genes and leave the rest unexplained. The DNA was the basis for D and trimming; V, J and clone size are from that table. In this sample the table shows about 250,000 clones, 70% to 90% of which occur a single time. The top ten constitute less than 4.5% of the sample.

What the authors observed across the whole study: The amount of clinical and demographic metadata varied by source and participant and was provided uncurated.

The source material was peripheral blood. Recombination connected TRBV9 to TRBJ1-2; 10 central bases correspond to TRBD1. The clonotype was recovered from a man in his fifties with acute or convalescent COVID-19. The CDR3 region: CASSVDGTGAYGYTF. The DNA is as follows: TGTGCCAGCAGCGTAGATGGGACAGGGGCCTATGGCTACACCTTC.